This T cell receptor (beta chain) comes out of a study of blood T cells in healthy people across ages. Germline lookup yields CDR1 SEHNR and CDR2 FQNEAQ (reference sequence). The CDR3 totals 16 residues. V lost 2 bases and J lost 1; bases outside the gene matches: 6. With a J-beta primer mix and a sample-barcoded 5' primer, a second PCR ran 7 to 11 cycles. Tagging of each cDNA molecule was performed by a template-switch adaptor with 12 random nucleotides. MiXCR, applied by TCRdb to the 5' RACE reads, yields one record per CDR3 protein. The repertoire consists of under 2,000,000 distinct CDR3 sequences, with approximately 50% occurring once and the leading ten covering over 2%.

The sample taken for sequencing was blood. This sequence originates from a woman aged 35 to 49 in good health. The chain carries TRBV7-9 and TRBJ2-3; TRBD2 aligns across 7 bases. The CDR3 region is CASSLLTSWGTDTQYF. CDR3 DNA sequence: TGTGCCAGCAGCTTATTGACTAGCTGGGGCACAGATACGCAGTATTTT.